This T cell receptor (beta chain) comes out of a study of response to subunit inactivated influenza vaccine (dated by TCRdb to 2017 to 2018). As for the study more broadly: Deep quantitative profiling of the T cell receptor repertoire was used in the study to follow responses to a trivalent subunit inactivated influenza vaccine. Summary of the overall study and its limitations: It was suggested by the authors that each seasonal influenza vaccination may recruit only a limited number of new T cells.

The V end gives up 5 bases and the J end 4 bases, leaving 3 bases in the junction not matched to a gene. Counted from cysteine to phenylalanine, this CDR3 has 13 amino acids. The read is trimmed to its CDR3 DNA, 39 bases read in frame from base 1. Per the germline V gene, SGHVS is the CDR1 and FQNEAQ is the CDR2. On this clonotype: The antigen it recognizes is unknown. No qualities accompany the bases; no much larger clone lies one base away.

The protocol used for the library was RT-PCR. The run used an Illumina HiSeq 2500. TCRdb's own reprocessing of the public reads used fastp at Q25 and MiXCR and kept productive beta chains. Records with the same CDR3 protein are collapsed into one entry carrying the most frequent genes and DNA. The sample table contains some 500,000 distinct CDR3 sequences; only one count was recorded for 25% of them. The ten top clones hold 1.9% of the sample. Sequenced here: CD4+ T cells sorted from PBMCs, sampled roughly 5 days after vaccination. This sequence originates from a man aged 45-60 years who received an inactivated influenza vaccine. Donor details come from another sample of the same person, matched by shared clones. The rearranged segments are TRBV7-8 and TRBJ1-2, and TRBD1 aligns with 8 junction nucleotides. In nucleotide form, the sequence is TGTGCCAGCAGCGTCGGGACAGGCTATGGCTACACCTTC. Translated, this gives CASSVGTGYGYTF.